A selection of T cell receptor beta chains follows, all from one sample in a study of cytomegalovirus exposure and HLA in healthy donors. TCRdb's copy holds only in-frame clones and misses some; the assay was immunoSEQ multiplex PCR. The repertoire holds approximately 80,000 clones, with over 75% as singletons. Sequenced material: PBMCs. The receptors here all came from a male donor in good health and CMV-seropositive. The CDR3 runs from the conserved cysteine through the conserved F or W. D genes are given only for firm matches. Some rows have no size entry. The others give once, few or many, or a class for an expanded clone.

abundance	v_gene	j_gene	d_gene	len	CDR3aa	CDR3nt
.	TRBV27	TRBJ1-2	.	13	CASSRGLSYGYTF	TGTGCCAGCAGCCGCGGGTTGTCCTATGGCTACACCTTC
.	TRBV9	TRBJ2-3	.	12	CASSVEAGTQYF	TGTGCCAGCAGCGTAGAGGCGGGTACGCAGTATTTT
.	TRBV7-3	TRBJ2-1	.	15	CASSLSGLPNNEQFF	TGTGCCAGCAGCTTAAGTGGACTTCCAAACAATGAGCAGTTCTTC
.	TRBV30	TRBJ2-3	.	17	CAWSGGFVGGSTDTQYF	TGTGCCTGGAGTGGCGGGTTTGTTGGCGGCAGCACAGATACGCAGTATTTT
.	TRBV6-1	TRBJ1-1	TRBD1	15	CASSGRQGTNTEAFF	TGTGCCAGCAGTGGTAGACAGGGGACGAACACTGAAGCTTTCTTT
.	TRBV5-1	TRBJ2-2	.	13	CASSRQGSGELFF	TGCGCCAGCAGTAGGCAGGGTTCCGGGGAGCTGTTTTTT
.	TRBV5-4	TRBJ2-2	TRBD2	17	CASSFSGRGVVTGELFF	TGTGCCAGCAGCTTCAGTGGACGGGGGGTTGTCACCGGGGAGCTGTTTTTT
.	TRBV6-6	TRBJ2-6	TRBD1	14	CASSRDSGANVLTF	TGTGCCAGCAGCCGGGACAGCGGGGCCAACGTCCTGACTTTC
.	TRBV7-6	TRBJ2-7	.	13	CASSADTAYEQYF	TGTGCCAGCAGCGCAGACACCGCCTACGAGCAGTACTTC
few	TRBV6-5	TRBJ2-2	.	14	CASSGSREAGELFF	TGTGCCAGCAGTGGGTCCAGGGAGGCCGGGGAGCTGTTTTTT
.	TRBV25-1	TRBJ2-3	.	15	CASSRMTPYVDTQYF	TGTGCCAGCAGCCGTATGACACCATACGTGGATACGCAGTATTTT
.	TRBV19	TRBJ2-5	.	15	CASSITTGGGETQYF	TGTGCCAGTAGTATAACCACGGGGGGCGGAGAGACCCAGTACTTC
.	TRBV2	TRBJ2-5	TRBD2	15	CASSEYASGSGTQYF	TGTGCCAGCAGTGAATACGCTAGCGGGAGTGGGACCCAGTACTTC
.	TRBV5-1	TRBJ2-5	.	16	CASSSRPRGNGETQYF	TGCGCCAGCAGCTCACGTCCCAGGGGCAATGGGGAGACCCAGTACTTC
.	TRBV7-9	TRBJ1-1	.	14	CASSNSGANTEAFF	TGTGCCAGCAGCAACTCAGGGGCGAACACTGAAGCTTTCTTT
.	TRBV7-2	TRBJ2-1	TRBD2	16	CASTNPQGLGQPEQFF	TGTGCCAGCACCAACCCTCAAGGACTAGGCCAACCAGAGCAGTTCTTC
.	TRBV5-1	TRBJ2-6	TRBD1	16	CASGRQGATGANVLTF	TGCGCCAGCGGAAGACAGGGGGCCACCGGGGCCAACGTCCTGACTTTC
.	TRBV9	TRBJ2-7	TRBD1	15	CASSARTGPSYEQYF	TGTGCCAGCAGCGCCCGGACAGGTCCCTCTTACGAGCAGTACTTC
many	TRBV14	TRBJ1-1	TRBD1	15	CASSPLGQKNTEAFF	TGTGCCAGCAGCCCTCTGGGACAGAAGAACACTGAAGCTTTCTTT
once	TRBV18	TRBJ2-7	.	14	CASSSGVTSYEQYF	TGTGCCAGCTCTTCGGGGGTAACCTCCTACGAGCAGTACTTC
few	TRBV5-1	TRBJ2-7	TRBD2	18	CASRPGEGLAGGLYEQYF	TGCGCCAGCAGGCCGGGGGAAGGTCTAGCGGGAGGTCTCTACGAGCAGTACTTC
.	TRBV7-2	TRBJ2-7	.	12	CASSFRSDEQYF	TGTGCCAGCAGCTTCAGGTCTGACGAGCAGTACTTC
.	TRBV9	TRBJ2-2	TRBD1	17	CASSNPTGGLNTGELFF	TGTGCCAGCAGCAATCCAACAGGGGGCCTCAACACCGGGGAGCTGTTTTTT
.	TRBV6-5	TRBJ2-7	.	15	CASGASAGSSYEQYF	TGTGCCAGCGGAGCCTCCGCGGGTAGCTCCTACGAGCAGTACTTC
.	TRBV28	TRBJ2-2	.	19	CASSFLYISRFRNTGELFF	TGTGCCAGCAGTTTTCTGTACATCTCCAGGTTTCGGAACACCGGGGAGCTGTTTTTT
.	TRBV7-8	TRBJ2-7	.	15	CASSLGSMAGSEQYF	TGTGCCAGCAGCTTAGGTTCGATGGCAGGGTCCGAGCAGTACTTC
.	TRBV4-2	TRBJ2-7	.	18	CASSAPNSWRAESYEQYF	TGTGCCAGCAGCGCACCGAATTCCTGGCGGGCGGAATCCTACGAGCAGTACTTC
.	TRBV7-2	TRBJ2-3	.	16	CASSLGARGHTDTQYF	TGTGCCAGCAGCTTAGGGGCTAGGGGCCACACAGATACGCAGTATTTT
.	TRBV25-1	TRBJ2-7	.	13	CASSGGAPYEQYF	TGTGCCAGCAGTGGGGGAGCCCCCTACGAGCAGTACTTC
once	TRBV5-4	TRBJ1-4	.	15	CASSRQSAINEKLFF	TGTGCCAGCAGCCGTCAGAGCGCCATTAATGAAAAACTGTTTTTT
.	TRBV11-2	TRBJ1-5	.	16	CASSLDGAAANQPQHF	TGTGCCAGCAGCTTAGATGGGGCAGCCGCAAATCAGCCCCAGCATTTT
.	TRBV28	TRBJ2-7	.	15	CASSLSGTRSYEQYF	TGTGCCAGCAGTTTATCCGGGACTCGCTCCTACGAGCAGTACTTC
.	TRBV6-5	TRBJ2-4	TRBD1	14	CASRRSGGMDIQYF	TGTGCCAGCAGACGCTCAGGGGGCATGGACATTCAGTACTTC
.	TRBV5-4	TRBJ2-5	.	17	CASSLRGSFSRQETQYF	TGTGCCAGCAGCTTACGAGGGTCATTTAGTCGGCAAGAGACCCAGTACTTC
.	TRBV7-9	TRBJ2-5	TRBD1	14	CASSYTGGWETQYF	TGTGCCAGCAGCTACACAGGGGGATGGGAGACCCAGTACTTC
.	TRBV6-5	TRBJ2-5	.	15	CASSYPGQKKETQYF	TGTGCCAGCAGTTACCCTGGACAGAAGAAAGAGACCCAGTACTTC
.	TRBV11-2	TRBJ1-1	.	14	CASTRGAQNTEAFF	TGTGCCAGCACGCGGGGAGCGCAGAACACTGAAGCTTTCTTT
.	TRBV19	TRBJ2-1	TRBD2	13	CASRPGGPTEQFF	TGTGCCAGTAGACCGGGAGGGCCCACTGAGCAGTTCTTC
.	TRBV6-5	TRBJ2-7	TRBD1	15	CASSSRWDREYEQYF	TGTGCCAGCAGTTCGCGTTGGGACAGAGAGTACGAGCAGTACTTC
.	TRBV5-6	TRBJ2-7	TRBD2	19	CASSLLAGGTFGYSYEQYF	TGTGCCAGCAGCTTACTAGCGGGAGGTACATTTGGATACTCCTACGAGCAGTACTTC
once	TRBV7-9	TRBJ2-1	.	14	CASSPRGAYNEQFF	TGTGCCAGCAGCCCCCGGGGAGCCTACAATGAGCAGTTCTTC
.	TRBV6-1	TRBJ2-7	TRBD1	15	CASSPMGTDSYEQYF	TGTGCCAGCAGCCCCATGGGGACAGACTCCTACGAGCAGTACTTC
.	TRBV10-3	TRBJ1-1	TRBD1	15	CASSRDRRGDTEAFF	TGTGCCAGCTCCCGGGACAGAAGGGGGGACACTGAAGCTTTCTTT
once	TRBV9	TRBJ2-3	TRBD1	16	CASSRGQGIGTDTQYF	TGTGCCAGCAGCAGGGGACAGGGGATTGGCACAGATACGCAGTATTTT
.	TRBV6-8	TRBJ2-5	.	13	CATPGGTEETQYF	TGTGCCACCCCAGGGGGGACGGAAGAGACCCAGTACTTC
.	TRBV7-9	TRBJ2-7	TRBD1	18	CASSPIKIWGQPVYEQYF	TGTGCCAGCAGTCCCATCAAAATATGGGGACAGCCCGTCTACGAGCAGTACTTC
.	TRBV27	TRBJ1-1	.	16	CASSYGRGLSNTEAFF	TGTGCCAGCAGTTATGGGCGGGGTCTCTCTAACACTGAAGCTTTCTTT
.	TRBV9	TRBJ2-7	TRBD2	17	CASSVGDDGLGTYEQYF	TGTGCCAGCAGCGTCGGAGACGACGGACTAGGGACCTACGAGCAGTACTTC